The 7 T cell receptor beta chains below all came from one sample that was sequenced in a study of cytomegalovirus exposure and HLA in healthy donors. 60 Vbeta and 13 Jbeta primers were used in PCR. Repertoires were generated with immunoSEQ multiplex PCR, while TCRdb's copy carries only in-frame clones and drops some. The sample lists roughly 140,000 clones; 65% to 90% were seen once. The sequencing sample was made of PBMCs. All receptors derive from a woman in her fifties or sixties in good health and CMV-seropositive.

J is TRBJ2-1 and V is TRBV6-1; 7 bases fit TRBD2. The V and J ends lost 5 bases and 7 bases, in that order; junction bases with no gene match: 8. This CDR3 region has 14 residues. CDR1 and CDR2 (germline): MNHNS, SASEGT. The chain's CDR3 is CASSYGHGGNEQFF. CDR3 nucleotide sequence: TGTGCCAGCAGTTATGGCCACGGGGGGAATGAGCAGTTCTTC.

This chain connects TRBV6-6 to TRBJ1-6; D possibly corresponds to TRBD1 (5 bases). Trimming cost V 6 bases and J 5 bases, with 8 bases left between them. This CDR3 contains 13 residues. Germline CDR1 reads MNHNY; CDR2 reads SVGAGI (reference sequence). CDR3 DNA: TGTGCCAGCAGGGGAGGGGATAATTCACCCCTCCACTTT. Its protein is CASRGGDNSPLHF.

The J gene is TRBJ1-2, the V gene TRBV9; 7 nucleotides line up with TRBD1. J lost 8 bases, V lost 4 bases, and 8 bases had no gene match. Germline V gene sequence: CDR1 SGDLS, CDR2 YYNGEE. This CDR3 spans 13 amino acids. As DNA, the CDR3 is TGTGCCAGCAGCTCGACAGGGTCTGTCGGCTACACCTTC. Its protein is CASSSTGSVGYTF.

The sample holds a few counts of this clone. The sample has other DNA sequences that encode this CDR3 too. The chain combines TRBV14 with TRBJ1-2; tentative D call: TRBD1 (6 bases). This CDR3 contains 13 residues. Trimming left V 3 bases short and J 5 bases short, with 10 bases between. Per germline, CDR1 SGHDN and CDR2 FVKESK. CDR3 DNA: TGTGCCAGCAGCCACCAGGGGCTGTATGGCTACACCTTC. Translation gives CASSHQGLYGYTF.

This clone was picked up one time. The chain has TRBV30 and TRBJ2-3, with D tentatively TRBD2 (7 bases). Germline V gene sequence: CDR1 GTSNPN, CDR2 SVGIG (reference sequence). CDR3 size: 13 residues. V lost 3 bases, J lost 5 bases, and 12 bases lay in between. For the CDR3, the DNA is TGTGCCTGGAGCGGGGGGCCTGTAGATACGCAGTATTTT. Protein product: CAWSGGPVDTQYF.

This chain connects TRBV19 to TRBJ2-7; tentatively, D is TRBD2 (5 bases). Germline values: CDR1 LNHDA, CDR2 SQIVND (reference sequence). The CDR3 spans 13 residues. V was pared by 4 bases and J by 4 bases, with 11 bases between. CDR3 residues: CASSNRGWYEQYF. CDR3 coding DNA: TGTGCCAGTAGTAACCGGGGATGGTACGAGCAGTACTTC.

This clone appeared a few times. The V call is TRBV27, the J call TRBJ1-1; D is undetermined. Trimming pared 2 bases from V and 9 bases from J, leaving 13 bases between. Germline V gives CDR1 MNHEY, CDR2 SMNVEV (reference sequence). The length of the CDR3 is 13 residues. CDR3 coding DNA: TGTGCCAGCAGTTTAGAATGGAGAGGGCAAGCTTTCTTT. Its protein product is CASSLEWRGQAFF.